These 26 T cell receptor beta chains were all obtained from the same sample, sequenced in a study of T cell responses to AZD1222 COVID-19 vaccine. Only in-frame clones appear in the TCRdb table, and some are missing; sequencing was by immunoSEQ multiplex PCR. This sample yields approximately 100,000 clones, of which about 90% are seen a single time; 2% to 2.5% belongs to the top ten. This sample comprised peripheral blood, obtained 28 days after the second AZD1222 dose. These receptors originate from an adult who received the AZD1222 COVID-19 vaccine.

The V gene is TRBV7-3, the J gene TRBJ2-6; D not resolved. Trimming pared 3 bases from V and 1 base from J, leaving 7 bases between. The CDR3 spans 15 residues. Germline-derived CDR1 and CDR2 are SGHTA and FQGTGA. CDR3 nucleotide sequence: TGTGCCAGCAGCTTTCTGGGATCTGGGGCCAACGTCCTGACTTTC. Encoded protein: CASSFLGSGANVLTF.

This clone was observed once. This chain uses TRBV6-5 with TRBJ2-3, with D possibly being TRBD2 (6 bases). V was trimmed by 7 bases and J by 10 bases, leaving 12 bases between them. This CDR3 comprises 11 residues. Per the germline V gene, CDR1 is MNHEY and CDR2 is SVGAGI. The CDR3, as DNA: TGTGCCAGCACTTTCGGGGGTGCGCAGTATTTT. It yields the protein CASTFGGAQYF.

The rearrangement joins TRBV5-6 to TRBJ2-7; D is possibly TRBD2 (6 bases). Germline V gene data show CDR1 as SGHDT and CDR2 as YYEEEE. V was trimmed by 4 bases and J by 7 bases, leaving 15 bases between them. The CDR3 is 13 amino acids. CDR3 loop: CASSPTGVREQYF. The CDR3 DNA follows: TGTGCCAGCAGCCCGACGGGGGTTCGGGAGCAGTACTTC.

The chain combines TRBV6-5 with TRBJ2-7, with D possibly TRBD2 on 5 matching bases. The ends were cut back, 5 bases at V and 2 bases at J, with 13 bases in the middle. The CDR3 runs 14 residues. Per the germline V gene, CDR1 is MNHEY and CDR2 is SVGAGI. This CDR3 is CASSTRRGTYEQYF. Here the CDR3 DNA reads TGTGCCAGCAGTACCCGACGGGGTACCTACGAGCAGTACTTC.

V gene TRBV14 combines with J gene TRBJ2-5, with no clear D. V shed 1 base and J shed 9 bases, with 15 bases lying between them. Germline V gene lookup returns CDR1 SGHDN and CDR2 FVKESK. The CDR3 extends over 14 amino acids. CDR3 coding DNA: TGTGCCAGCAGCCAAGCAATAGGGTTAATCCCCCAGTACTTC. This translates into CASSQAIGLIPQYF.

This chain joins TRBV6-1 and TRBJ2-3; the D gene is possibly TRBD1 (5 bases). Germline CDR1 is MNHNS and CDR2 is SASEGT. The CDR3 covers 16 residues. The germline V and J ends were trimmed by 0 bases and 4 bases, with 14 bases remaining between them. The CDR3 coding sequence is TGTGCCAGCAGTGAAGCTGGGGCCCCCGGAGCAGATACGCAGTATTTT. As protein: CASSEAGAPGADTQYF.

The CDR3: CASSFQANTEAFF. Written as DNA, the CDR3 is TGTGCCAGCAGCTTTCAGGCGAACACTGAAGCTTTCTTT. The chain recombines TRBV7-2 with TRBJ1-1; no clear D. Between the trimmed V and J ends, which lost 3 bases and 1 base, there was a span of 6 bases. The length of the CDR3 is 13 residues. The germline V gene has CDR1 SGHTA and CDR2 FQGNSA.

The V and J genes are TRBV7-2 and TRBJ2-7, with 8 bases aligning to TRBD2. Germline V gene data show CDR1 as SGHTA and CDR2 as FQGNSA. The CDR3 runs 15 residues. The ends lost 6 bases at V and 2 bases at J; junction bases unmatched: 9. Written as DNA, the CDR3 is TGTGCCAGCAGGCTTAGCGGGACGTCGACCTACGAGCAGTACTTC. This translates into CASRLSGTSTYEQYF.

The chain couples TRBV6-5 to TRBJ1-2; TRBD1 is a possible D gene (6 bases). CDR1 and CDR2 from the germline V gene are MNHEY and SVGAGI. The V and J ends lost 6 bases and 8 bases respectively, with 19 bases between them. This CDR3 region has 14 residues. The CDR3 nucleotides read TGTGCCAGCAGACCCCCAGGGGCTCAGGACGGCTACACCTTC. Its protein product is CASRPPGAQDGYTF.

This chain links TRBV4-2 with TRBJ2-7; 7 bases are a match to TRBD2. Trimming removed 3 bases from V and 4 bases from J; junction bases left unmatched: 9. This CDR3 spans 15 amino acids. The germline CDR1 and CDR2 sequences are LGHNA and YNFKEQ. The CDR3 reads CASSHGAGREYEQYF. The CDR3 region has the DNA TGTGCCAGCAGCCACGGGGCAGGGAGGGAGTACGAGCAGTACTTC.

The CDR3 nucleotides are TGTGCCAGCAGCCAAGGGGCAGGTGAAGCTTTCTTT. It translates to CASSQGAGEAFF. This rearrangement joins TRBV3-1 (or the pseudogene TRBV3-2) to TRBJ1-1; unclear D gene. There are 12 residues in the CDR3. Germline CDR1 and CDR2: LGHDT and YNNKEL (reference sequence). Trimming shortened V by 1 base and J by 7 bases, and 7 bases separated the two germline ends.

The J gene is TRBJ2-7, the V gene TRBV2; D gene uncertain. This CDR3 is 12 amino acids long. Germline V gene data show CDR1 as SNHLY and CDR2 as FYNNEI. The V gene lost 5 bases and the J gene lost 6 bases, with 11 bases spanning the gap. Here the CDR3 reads CASSFGSGEQYF. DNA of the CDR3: TGTGCCAGCAGTTTTGGGTCCGGCGAGCAGTACTTC.

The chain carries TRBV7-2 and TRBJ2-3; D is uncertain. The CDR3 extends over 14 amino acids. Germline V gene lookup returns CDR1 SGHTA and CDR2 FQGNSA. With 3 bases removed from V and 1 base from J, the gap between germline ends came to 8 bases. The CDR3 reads CASSFAQGTDTQYF. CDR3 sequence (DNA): TGTGCCAGCAGCTTCGCTCAGGGCACAGATACGCAGTATTTT.

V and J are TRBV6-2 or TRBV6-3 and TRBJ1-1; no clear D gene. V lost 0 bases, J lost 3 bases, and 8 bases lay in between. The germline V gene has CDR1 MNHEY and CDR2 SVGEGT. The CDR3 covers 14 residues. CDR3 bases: TGTGCCAGCAGTTACTCTGGCAGCTACACTGAAGCTTTCTTT. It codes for CASSYSGSYTEAFF.

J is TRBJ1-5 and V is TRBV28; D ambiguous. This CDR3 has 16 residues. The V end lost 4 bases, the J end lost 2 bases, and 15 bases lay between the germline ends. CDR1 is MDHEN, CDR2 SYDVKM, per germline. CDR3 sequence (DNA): TGTGCCAGCAGTTCGCCCCGACCCGGAGGCAATCAGCCCCAGCATTTT. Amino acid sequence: CASSSPRPGGNQPQHF.

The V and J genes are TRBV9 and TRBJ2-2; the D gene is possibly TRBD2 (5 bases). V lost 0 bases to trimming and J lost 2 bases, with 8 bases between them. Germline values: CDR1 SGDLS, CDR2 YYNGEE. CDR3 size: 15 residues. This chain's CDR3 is CASSVDGLNTGELFF. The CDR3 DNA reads TGTGCCAGCAGCGTAGATGGACTCAACACCGGGGAGCTGTTTTTT.

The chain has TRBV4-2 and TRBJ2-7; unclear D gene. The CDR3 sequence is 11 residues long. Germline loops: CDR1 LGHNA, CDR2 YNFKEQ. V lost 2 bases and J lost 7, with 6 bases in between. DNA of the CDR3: TGTGCCAGCAGCCAAAGGGAAGAGCAGTACTTC. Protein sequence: CASSQREEQYF.

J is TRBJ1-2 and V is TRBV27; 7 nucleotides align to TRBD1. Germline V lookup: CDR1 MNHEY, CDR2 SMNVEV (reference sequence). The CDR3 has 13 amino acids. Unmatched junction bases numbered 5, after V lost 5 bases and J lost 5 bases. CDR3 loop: CASSDRAPYGYTF. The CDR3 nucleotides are TGTGCCAGCAGTGACAGGGCTCCTTATGGCTACACCTTC.

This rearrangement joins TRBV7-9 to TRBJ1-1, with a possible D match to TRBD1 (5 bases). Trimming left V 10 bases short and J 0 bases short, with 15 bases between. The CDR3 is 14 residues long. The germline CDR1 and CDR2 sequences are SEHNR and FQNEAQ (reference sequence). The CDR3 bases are TGTGCCACCTACTACCGAGGGGTGAACACTGAAGCTTTCTTT. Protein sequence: CATYYRGVNTEAFF.

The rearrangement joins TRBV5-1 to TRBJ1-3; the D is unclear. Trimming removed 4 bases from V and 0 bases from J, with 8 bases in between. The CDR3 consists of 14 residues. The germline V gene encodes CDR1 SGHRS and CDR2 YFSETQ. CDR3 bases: TGCGCCAGCAGCAGTGGGTCCTCTGGAAACACCATATATTTT. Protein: CASSSGSSGNTIYF.

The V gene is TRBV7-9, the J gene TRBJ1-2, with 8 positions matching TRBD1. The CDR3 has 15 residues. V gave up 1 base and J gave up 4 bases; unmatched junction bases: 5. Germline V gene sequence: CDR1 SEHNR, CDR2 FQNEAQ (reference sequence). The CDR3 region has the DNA TGTGCCAGCAGCTTAGGGACAGGGATGAGCTATGGCTACACCTTC. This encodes CASSLGTGMSYGYTF.

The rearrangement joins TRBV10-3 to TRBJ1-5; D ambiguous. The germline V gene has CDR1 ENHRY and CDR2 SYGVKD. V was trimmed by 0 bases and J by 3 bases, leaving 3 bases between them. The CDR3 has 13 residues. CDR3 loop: CAISESDNQPQHF. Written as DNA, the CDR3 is TGTGCCATCAGTGAGTCAGACAATCAGCCCCAGCATTTT.

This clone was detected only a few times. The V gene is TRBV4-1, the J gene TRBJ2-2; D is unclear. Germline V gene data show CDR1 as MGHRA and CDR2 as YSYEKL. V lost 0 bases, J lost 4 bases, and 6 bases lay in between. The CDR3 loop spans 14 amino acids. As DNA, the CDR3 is TGCGCCAGCAGCCAAGATACTCGCACCGGGGAGCTGTTTTTT. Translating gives CASSQDTRTGELFF.

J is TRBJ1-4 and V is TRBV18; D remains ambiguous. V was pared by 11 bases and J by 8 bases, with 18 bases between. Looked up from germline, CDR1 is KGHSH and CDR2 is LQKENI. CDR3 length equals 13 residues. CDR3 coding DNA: TGTGCCTGTTCTGGGGATCTTGAAGAAAAACTGTTTTTT. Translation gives CACSGDLEEKLFF.

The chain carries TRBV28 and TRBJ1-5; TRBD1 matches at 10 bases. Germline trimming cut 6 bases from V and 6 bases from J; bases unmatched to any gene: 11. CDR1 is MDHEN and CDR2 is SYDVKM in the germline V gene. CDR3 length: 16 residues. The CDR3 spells CASSPRDRGRVQPQHF. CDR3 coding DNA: TGTGCCAGCAGCCCCCGCGACAGGGGGCGGGTTCAGCCCCAGCATTTT. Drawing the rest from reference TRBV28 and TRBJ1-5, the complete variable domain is DVKVTQSSRYLVKRTGEKVFLECVQDMDHENMFWYRQDPGLGLRLIYFSYDVKMKEKGDIPEGYSVSREKKERFSLILESASTNQTSMYLCASSPRDRGRVQPQHFGDGTRLSIL.

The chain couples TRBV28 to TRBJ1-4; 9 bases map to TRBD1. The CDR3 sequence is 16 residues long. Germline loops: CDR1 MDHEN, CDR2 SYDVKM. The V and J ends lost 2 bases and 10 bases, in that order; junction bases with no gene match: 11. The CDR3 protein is CASSLPNRGRRGKLFF. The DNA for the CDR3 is TGTGCCAGCAGTTTACCCAACAGGGGGCGCCGTGGAAAACTGTTTTTT.